Listed here are 25 T cell receptor beta chains from one sample, sequenced in a study of blood T cell repertoires in COVID-19. The method was immunoSEQ multiplex PCR; TCRdb's version includes in-frame clones alone and lacks a portion of them. The repertoire holds a few hundred thousand clones, with around nine tenths as singletons. Sequenced input: peripheral blood. The source is a man aged 55 to 70 who had recovered from COVID-19.

The chain employs TRBV5-6 and TRBJ2-1, with no clear D. The germline gives CDR1 SGHDT, CDR2 YYEEEE. V shed 7 bases and J shed 0 bases, with 11 bases lying between them. This CDR3 contains 14 residues. CDR3 bases: TGTGCCAGCGCTTCAAGTAGCTCCTACAATGAGCAGTTCTTC. This codes for CASASSSSYNEQFF.

This chain uses TRBV5-1 with TRBJ2-7; 11 nucleotides line up with TRBD1. V shed 0 bases, J shed 3 bases, and the junction held 5 bases outside the gene matches. Germline CDR1 is SGHRS and CDR2 is YFSETQ. The length of the CDR3 is 16 residues. The CDR3 DNA sequence: TGCGCCAGCAGCTTGGTCGCTGGGACAGGGGGCTACGAGCAGTACTTC. Protein: CASSLVAGTGGYEQYF.

This chain joins TRBV28 and TRBJ2-5; possibly TRBD2 for D (5 bases). Germline V CDR1 and CDR2: MDHEN, SYDVKM. Trimming took 5 bases from V and 4 from J, leaving 17 bases between them. The CDR3 sequence is 15 residues long. This CDR3 is CASSGVARQVETQYF. The CDR3 region has the DNA TGTGCCAGCAGTGGAGTAGCGAGGCAGGTAGAGACCCAGTACTTC.

The V gene is TRBV28, the J gene TRBJ2-1, with D uncertain. Looked up from germline, CDR1 is MDHEN and CDR2 is SYDVKM. Trimming removed 4 bases at V and 11 bases at J, with 9 bases between. This CDR3 is built from 11 residues. Here the CDR3 DNA reads TGTGCCAGCAGTTCATCGCGGAAGCAGTTCTTC. It codes for CASSSSRKQFF. Full variable domain (outside the CDR3, taken from reference TRBV28 and TRBJ2-1): DVKVTQSSRYLVKRTGEKVFLECVQDMDHENMFWYRQDPGLGLRLIYFSYDVKMKEKGDIPEGYSVSREKKERFSLILESASTNQTSMYLCASSSSRKQFFGPGTRLTVL.

The V call is TRBV5-4, the J call TRBJ1-2; D may be TRBD1 (5 bases). This CDR3 comprises 15 residues. Trimming took off 0 bases at V and 0 bases at J, with 9 bases between the two ends. Germline CDR1 SGHNT, CDR2 YYREEE (reference sequence). The CDR3 nucleotides read TGTGCCAGCAGCTTGGGACAGTTCACTAACTATGGCTACACCTTC. As protein: CASSLGQFTNYGYTF.

This chain links TRBV9 with TRBJ1-2; tentative D call: TRBD1 (5 bases). The CDR3 length is 14 residues. Germline CDR1 is SGDLS and CDR2 is YYNGEE. Trimming took 0 bases from V and 6 from J, leaving 12 bases between them. The CDR3 sequence: CASSVGLGQNGYTF. CDR3 bases: TGTGCCAGCAGCGTAGGATTGGGGCAGAATGGCTACACCTTC.

This clone was counted a single time. The gene calls are TRBV12-5 and TRBJ2-2; D may be TRBD2 (5 bases). The CDR3 contains 15 residues. Deletions cut 2 bases from V and 6 bases from J, with 13 bases between. CDR1 LGHNT and CDR2 FRNRAP come from the germline V gene. The CDR3 protein is CASGLTLEAPGELFF. The CDR3 bases are TGTGCTAGTGGTTTGACACTAGAGGCCCCCGGGGAGCTGTTTTTT.

The rearrangement links TRBV9 to TRBJ1-2; a weak D match, TRBD1 (6 bases). CDR3 length equals 14 residues. The V end lost 3 bases, the J end lost 4 bases, and 13 bases lay between the germline ends. Germline values: CDR1 SGDLS, CDR2 YYNGEE. Written as DNA, the CDR3 is TGTGCCAGCAGCGCCGGGACACGACTCTATGGCTACACCTTC. This sequence encodes CASSAGTRLYGYTF.

CDR3 nucleotide sequence: TGTGCCAGTAGTATAAGTGGACTAGCTAACTATGGCTACACCTTC. Amino acids: CASSISGLANYGYTF. V and J are TRBV19 and TRBJ1-2, with D unclear. Trimming cost V 2 bases and J 0 bases, with 10 bases left between them. This CDR3 comprises 15 residues. Germline lookup yields CDR1 LNHDA and CDR2 SQIVND (reference sequence).

The chain has TRBV5-1 and TRBJ2-7; D is perhaps TRBD2 (5 bases). Trimming removed 0 bases from V and 0 bases from J, with 10 bases in between. The CDR3 is 15 amino acids. The germline gives CDR1 SGHRS, CDR2 YFSETQ. The chain's CDR3 is CASSLGGLPSYEQYF. The CDR3 bases are TGCGCCAGCAGCTTGGGTGGACTTCCCTCCTACGAGCAGTACTTC.

This clone was detected only once. The CDR3 is CASSYSGSPRGYTF. DNA for the CDR3: TGTGCCAGCAGTTACTCGGGCTCTCCTCGAGGCTACACCTTC. The V and J genes are TRBV6-5 and TRBJ1-2; D not resolved. This CDR3 is 14 amino acids long. Germline CDR1 MNHEY, CDR2 SVGAGI. Trimming left V 0 bases short and J 8 bases short, with 13 bases between.

This chain links TRBV4-1 with TRBJ1-2; tentatively, D is TRBD1 (5 bases). The CDR3 is made up of 15 amino acids. CDR1 is MGHRA and CDR2 is YSYEKL in the germline V gene. Trimming cost V 4 bases and J 8 bases, with 20 bases left between them. As DNA, the CDR3 is TGCGCCAGCAGCCCGGCTGGACACGGAGTCGGGGGCTACACCTTC. This codes for CASSPAGHGVGGYTF.

The chain uses TRBV10-2 and TRBJ1-1; TRBD1 aligns across 7 bases. V lost 3 bases and J lost 3; bases outside the gene matches: 1. Per germline, CDR1 WSHSY and CDR2 SAAADI. The CDR3 runs 13 residues. CDR3 sequence (DNA): TGCGCCAGCAGTGATCAGGGGGACACTGAAGCTTTCTTT. Translated, it gives CASSDQGDTEAFF.

The chain has TRBV18 and TRBJ1-2; 8 bases fit TRBD1. Germline V gene lookup returns CDR1 KGHSH and CDR2 LQKENI. Germline trimming cut 3 bases from V and 6 bases from J; bases unmatched to any gene: 3. CDR3 length equals 13 residues. The CDR3 protein is CASSPDRDHGYTF. The CDR3 nucleotides read TGTGCCAGCTCACCGGACAGGGATCATGGCTACACCTTC.

V is TRBV27 and J is TRBJ1-1; tentative D call: TRBD1 (5 bases). CDR1 is MNHEY, CDR2 SMNVEV, per germline (reference sequence). CDR3 length: 17 amino acids. V was pared by 3 bases and J by 7 bases, with 24 bases between. The CDR3 nucleotides read TGTGCCAGCAGTTTTTTCGGGACTGACCTCGGGCGGCTTGAAGCTTTCTTT. It is translated as CASSFFGTDLGRLEAFF.

V usage is TRBV25-1 and J usage is TRBJ2-5, with a tentative D call TRBD1 (5 bases). Germline lookup yields CDR1 MGHDK and CDR2 SYGVNS. The CDR3 length is 14 residues. V shed 2 bases and J shed 2 bases, with 9 bases lying between them. The CDR3 DNA reads TGTGCCAGCAGTGAACTTGACAGACAAGAGACCCAGTACTTC. This sequence encodes CASSELDRQETQYF.

The rearrangement uses TRBV5-1 and TRBJ2-3; 7 nucleotides match TRBD2. The CDR3 has 16 amino acids. Trimming at V came to 2 bases and at J to 0 bases, leaving 6 bases not matched to a gene. Per the germline V gene, CDR1 is SGHRS and CDR2 is YFSETQ. The CDR3 sequence: CASSFPTSRSTDTQYF. CDR3 coding DNA: TGCGCCAGCAGCTTCCCGACTAGCCGGAGCACAGATACGCAGTATTTT.

The chain recombines TRBV3-1 (or the pseudogene TRBV3-2) with TRBJ1-2; a possible D gene is TRBD1 (5 bases). The CDR3 consists of 14 residues. Deletions cut 1 base from V and 3 bases from J, with 9 bases between. Per the germline V gene, CDR1 is LGHDT and CDR2 is YNNKEL (reference sequence). The CDR3 here is CASSQVFRDYGYTF. The CDR3 region has the DNA TGTGCCAGCAGCCAAGTTTTCAGGGACTATGGCTACACCTTC.

The chain carries TRBV10-1 and TRBJ2-3; TRBD2 aligns across 7 bases. The CDR3 spans 15 residues. Germline CDR1 WNHNN, CDR2 SYGVQD (reference sequence). V was clipped by 6 bases and J by 5 bases; unmatched bases: 11. As DNA, the CDR3 is TGCGCCAGCAGCCCCAGCGGGACCCGTGGAGATACGCAGTATTTT. Its protein is CASSPSGTRGDTQYF.

The rearrangement links TRBV5-1 to TRBJ2-1, with D uncertain. Per germline, CDR1 SGHRS and CDR2 YFSETQ. The CDR3 contains 15 residues. The V end was cut by 1 base, the J end by 0 bases, with 8 bases between. CDR3: CASSLSPGSYNEQFF. The CDR3 nucleotides are TGCGCCAGCAGCTTGTCTCCGGGCTCCTACAATGAGCAGTTCTTC.

The chain links TRBV18 to TRBJ1-1; no reliable D call. Trimming took 5 bases from V and 2 from J, leaving 6 bases between them. Germline-derived CDR1 and CDR2 are KGHSH and LQKENI. CDR3 length equals 12 residues. The CDR3 DNA reads as TGTGCCAGCTCAGGGAGTAACACTGAAGCTTTCTTT. This gives the protein CASSGSNTEAFF.

V and J are TRBV7-2 and TRBJ1-5; 10 bases match TRBD1. Germline CDR1 reads SGHTA; CDR2 reads FQGNSA. The CDR3 loop spans 15 amino acids. The V segment lost 6 bases and the J segment 2 bases; nucleotides outside the gene matches: 4. CDR3 residues: CASSGTGDGNQPQHF. In nucleotides, the CDR3 is TGTGCCAGCAGTGGGACAGGGGATGGCAATCAGCCCCAGCATTTT.

The chain links TRBV14 to TRBJ2-1; tentative D call: TRBD2 (5 bases). The CDR3 covers 15 residues. With 1 base removed from V and 1 base from J, the gap between germline ends came to 8 bases. CDR1 is SGHDN and CDR2 is FVKESK in the germline V gene. CDR3 sequence: CASSQGTESYNEQFF. In DNA, the CDR3 is TGTGCCAGCAGCCAAGGGACTGAATCCTACAATGAGCAGTTCTTC.

The V and J genes are TRBV11-3 and TRBJ1-3, with 8 nucleotides matching TRBD1. This CDR3 is built from 14 residues. The V segment lost 4 bases and the J segment 3 bases; nucleotides outside the gene matches: 2. Per the germline V gene, CDR1 is SGHNT and CDR2 is YENEEA. The CDR3 reads CASSSGQGGNTIYF. The CDR3 DNA reads TGTGCCAGCAGCTCCGGACAGGGTGGAAACACCATATATTTT.

This clone showed up just once. The V gene is TRBV3-1 (or the pseudogene TRBV3-2), the J gene TRBJ2-7; the match to TRBD1 covers 7 bases. Germline loops: CDR1 LGHDT, CDR2 YNNKEL (reference sequence). Losses at the gene ends were 6 bases for V and 1 base for J; bases not matched to a gene: 6. The CDR3 totals 14 residues. This chain's CDR3 is CASSQDRSSYEQYF. The CDR3 DNA sequence: TGTGCCAGCAGTCAGGACAGGTCTTCCTACGAGCAGTACTTC.